This T cell receptor beta chain was obtained from a study of identical twins. Study-level findings and limits: Recombination models fit unrelated individuals' TCR alpha sharing but underestimated twins'.

This clonotype was recorded a few times. No antigen is known for it. A single record per CDR3 protein comes from TCRdb applying MiXCR to the 5' RACE reads. The table shows hundreds of thousands of distinct CDR3 sequences, with around 12% occurring only once. CDR1 is KGHSH and CDR2 is LQKENI in the germline V gene. The CDR3 has 17 residues. Trimming shortened V by 3 bases and J by 8 bases, and 23 bases separated the two germline ends. The sample was also linked to a second study, of yellow fever vaccine responses in identical twins.

The clonotype was recovered from a woman younger than 35 in good health. Sequences were obtained from PBMCs. V usage is TRBV18 and J usage is TRBJ2-1, with a weak D call TRBD2 (6 bases). The CDR3 is CASSPPAKTGDLYEQFF. The CDR3 region has the DNA TGTGCCAGCTCACCCCCTGCGAAGACGGGAGATCTGTATGAGCAGTTCTTC.